The clone carrying this T cell receptor beta chain was detected ten times or more. Its specificity is not known. The CDR3 has 15 amino acids. The J segment lost 8 bases and the V segment lost 3 bases, leaving 11 bases of the junction unmatched. Looked up from germline, CDR1 is SGHRS and CDR2 is YFSETQ. Profiling of TCR beta VDJ combinations and CDR3 sequences used genomic DNA as template. TCRdb reprocessed the reads with MiXCR, giving one entry per CDR3 protein. The table has some 240,000 distinct CDR3 sequences, roughly 33% seen once. This sample was taken from a study of CD8+CD57+ T cells in acquired aplastic anemia. Study findings and constraints: The study identified twenty-nine CD8+ CDR3 sequences shared by patients and controls. Patient and control CD8+ Simpson's diversity was not significantly different.

The sequence was collected from a human donor in good health, serving as a control. The material sequenced was sorted CD4+, CD8+, or CD8+CD57+ T cells (not recorded which) from PBMCs. The chain has TRBV5-1 and TRBJ1-2; TRBD1 aligns across 9 bases. CDR3 residues: CASSYWDRVGSGYTF. The DNA for the CDR3 is TGCGCCAGCAGCTATTGGGACAGGGTAGGATCGGGCTACACCTTC.